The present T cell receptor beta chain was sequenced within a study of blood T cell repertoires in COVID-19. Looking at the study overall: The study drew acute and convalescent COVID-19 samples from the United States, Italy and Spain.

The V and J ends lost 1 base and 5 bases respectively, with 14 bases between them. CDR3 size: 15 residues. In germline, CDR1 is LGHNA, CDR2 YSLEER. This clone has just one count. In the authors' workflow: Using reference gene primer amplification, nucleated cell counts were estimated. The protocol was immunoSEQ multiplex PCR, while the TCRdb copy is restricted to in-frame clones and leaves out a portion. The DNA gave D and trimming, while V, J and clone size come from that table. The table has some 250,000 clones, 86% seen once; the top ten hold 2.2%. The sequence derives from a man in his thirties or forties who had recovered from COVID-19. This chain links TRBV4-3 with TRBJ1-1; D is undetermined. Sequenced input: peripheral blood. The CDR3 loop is CASSQGGLLVTEAFF. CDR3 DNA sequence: TGCGCCAGCAGCCAAGGTGGCCTCCTGGTGACTGAAGCTTTCTTT.